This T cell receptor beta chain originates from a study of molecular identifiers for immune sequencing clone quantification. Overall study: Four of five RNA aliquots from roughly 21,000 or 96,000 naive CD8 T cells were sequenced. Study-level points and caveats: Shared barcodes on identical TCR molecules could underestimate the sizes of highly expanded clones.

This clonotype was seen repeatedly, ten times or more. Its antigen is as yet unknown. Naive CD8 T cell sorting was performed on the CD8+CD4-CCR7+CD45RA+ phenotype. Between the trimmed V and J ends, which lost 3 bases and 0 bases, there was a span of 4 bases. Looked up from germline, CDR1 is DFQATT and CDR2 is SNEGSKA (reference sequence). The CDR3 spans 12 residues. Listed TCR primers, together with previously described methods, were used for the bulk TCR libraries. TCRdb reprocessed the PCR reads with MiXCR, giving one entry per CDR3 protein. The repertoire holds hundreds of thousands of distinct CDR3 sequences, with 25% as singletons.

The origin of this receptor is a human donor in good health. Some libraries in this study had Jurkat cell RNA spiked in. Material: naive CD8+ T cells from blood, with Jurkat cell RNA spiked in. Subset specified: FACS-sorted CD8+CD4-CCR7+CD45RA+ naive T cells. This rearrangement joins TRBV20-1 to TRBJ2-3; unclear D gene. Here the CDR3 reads CSASSSTDTQYF. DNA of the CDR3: TGCAGTGCTAGTAGTAGCACAGATACGCAGTATTTT.